This T cell receptor (beta chain) stems from a study of T cell responses to AZD1222 COVID-19 vaccine. General study results and limits: Following two doses of AZD1222, Spike-specific TCR breadth and depth rose.

Note on this clone: Antigen unknown.

Sequencing was performed with immunoSEQ multiplex PCR; in TCRdb, only in-frame clones are kept and a portion is missing. The sample holds around 120,000 clones, over 75% seen once. Germline lookup yields CDR1 SGHNT and CDR2 YYREEE (reference sequence). Trimming pared 5 bases from V and 5 bases from J, leaving 10 bases between. The CDR3 is 12 amino acids. The sequencing used peripheral blood, collected on day 0 of AZD1222 vaccination. The clonotype was recovered from an adult in good health. The chain joins TRBV5-4 to TRBJ1-1, with D perhaps matching TRBD1 (6 bases). This chain's CDR3 is CASRQGTTEAFF. The DNA of the CDR3 is TGTGCCAGCAGACAGGGTACAACTGAAGCTTTCTTT.